The rows below give T cell receptor beta chains drawn from one sample of a study of cytomegalovirus exposure and HLA in healthy donors. The table came from immunoSEQ multiplex PCR; TCRdb's copy has only in-frame clones and leaves some out. The sample carries tens of thousands of clones, about 79% recorded once. Material: PBMCs. These receptors were taken from a man aged 35-49 years in good health and CMV-seronegative. The CDR3 runs from the conserved cysteine through the conserved F or W. A D gene is named only where the DNA matches it firmly. Clone size is not always given. Where it is, it says once, few, many or a class for expanded clones.

abundance	v_gene	j_gene	d_gene	CDR3nt	CDR3aa
-	TRBV28	TRBJ1-1	-	TGTGCCAGCAGCCCGGGGAACAGGGTATCCACTGAAGCTTTCTTT	CASSPGNRVSTEAFF
-	TRBV20-1	TRBJ2-7	-	TGCAGTGCCAGGGAAACCTACGAGCAGTACTTC	CSARETYEQYF
few	TRBV5-8	TRBJ1-2	TRBD1	TGTGCCAGCAGCTCCTGGACAGGCCGGACCAACTATGGCTACACCTTC	CASSSWTGRTNYGYTF
few	TRBV18	TRBJ2-7	-	TGTGCCAGCTCACCAGTAAGGGAGTGGGAGCAGTACTTC	CASSPVREWEQYF
-	TRBV2	TRBJ2-1	TRBD2	TGTGCCAGCAGGAAACTAGCGGGGGCCGGGGGAATTGAGCAGTTCTTC	CASRKLAGAGGIEQFF
-	TRBV5-8	TRBJ2-5	-	TGTGCCAGCAGCTTGGCCGCAGGGGCGCCAATCCAAGAGACCCAGTACTTC	CASSLAAGAPIQETQYF
few	TRBV19	TRBJ1-3	-	TGTGCCAGTACCATGGGGCGCTCTGGAAACACCATATATTTT	CASTMGRSGNTIYF
few	TRBV28	TRBJ2-5	TRBD2	TGTGCCACCGCACTTAGCGGGATTAGGACCCAGTACTTC	CATALSGIRTQYF
-	TRBV7-9	TRBJ1-1	-	TGTTCCAGCAGCTTAGTGGGGACAAGCACTGAAGCTTTCTTT	CSSSLVGTSTEAFF
once	TRBV15	TRBJ2-7	-	TGTGCCACCAGCAACCCTTCCAGGGGATACGAGCAGTACTTC	CATSNPSRGYEQYF
-	TRBV19	TRBJ1-5	-	TGTGCCAGTAGTATAGATCCTGAGATAGGGGCGGTCGATCAGCCCCAGCATTTT	CASSIDPEIGAVDQPQHF
-	TRBV27	TRBJ1-1	-	TGTGCCAGCAGCCCCCAAAACAGGCAAGGCACTGAAGCTTTCTTT	CASSPQNRQGTEAFF
-	TRBV4-2	TRBJ2-5	-	TGTGCCAGCAGCCCTACGGAGCGGGAGACCCAGTACTTC	CASSPTERETQYF
-	TRBV29-1	TRBJ2-5	-	TGCAGCGTTGAAGGTAGGCCAGCGGGAGAGACCCAGTACTTC	CSVEGRPAGETQYF
-	TRBV2	TRBJ1-1	-	TGTGCCACCGAGGGTGGCATCGACACTGAAGCTTTCTTT	CATEGGIDTEAFF
-	TRBV7-9	TRBJ1-1	-	TGTGCCAGCAGCATTCGCGCTGGGCACACTGAAGCTTTCTTT	CASSIRAGHTEAFF
-	TRBV28	TRBJ2-1	-	TGTGCCAGCAGCTTTTACAATGAGCAGTTCTTC	CASSFYNEQFF
-	TRBV5-1	TRBJ1-1	-	TGCGCCAGCAGCTTGGGTTATAGGGCAGGGGAATTAAAAACTGAAGCTTTCTTT	CASSLGYRAGELKTEAFF
-	TRBV5-1	TRBJ2-7	-	TGCGCCAGCAGCTTGGTTGGGACTTCCCACTACGAGCAGTACTTC	CASSLVGTSHYEQYF
-	TRBV18	TRBJ1-1	TRBD1	TGTGCCAGCTCACCCATACTTGGACAGGGATTGATGAACACTGAAGCTTTCTTT	CASSPILGQGLMNTEAFF
-	TRBV25-1	TRBJ2-1	TRBD1	TGTGCCAGCAGTAGGCTAGGACAGGGGAACAATGAGCAGTTCTTC	CASSRLGQGNNEQFF
-	TRBV6-5	TRBJ1-2	-	TGTGCCAGTGGAGGGGCGGGAGGTGGCTACACCTTC	CASGGAGGGYTF
-	TRBV7-6	TRBJ1-4	TRBD1	TGTGCCAGCAGCTTATACGGACAGGGTGGAGAAAAACTGTTTTTT	CASSLYGQGGEKLFF
-	TRBV5-4	TRBJ2-7	TRBD2	TGTGCCAGCAGCAGGTCCCCCGGAGCGGGAGGTTCCTACGAGCAGTACTTC	CASSRSPGAGGSYEQYF
-	TRBV6-5	TRBJ2-7	TRBD1	TGTGCCAGCAGTCAAGGACAGGCCCCCTACGAGCAGTACTTC	CASSQGQAPYEQYF
-	TRBV4-1	TRBJ2-5	TRBD2	TGCGCCAGCAGCCTGAGGACTAGCGGCGCGAACTTGGGAGAGACCCAGTACTTC	CASSLRTSGANLGETQYF
-	TRBV5-1	TRBJ2-3	TRBD1	TGCGCCAGCAGCTCCAGGGGGCCTGGCACAGATACGCAGTATTTT	CASSSRGPGTDTQYF
few	TRBV6-1	TRBJ2-7	-	TGTGCCAGCAGTGAAGCGCTTCTACTACGGCAGGGAGGTTACTTC	CASSEALLLRQGGYF
-	TRBV6-1	TRBJ2-5	-	TGTGCCAGCAGAGGGGGACAAGCCCAAGAGACCCAGTACTTC	CASRGGQAQETQYF
-	TRBV6-5	TRBJ2-7	TRBD1	TGTGCCAGCAGTACCGGGACAGGGAGCTACGAGCAGTACTTC	CASSTGTGSYEQYF
-	TRBV27	TRBJ2-7	TRBD1	TGTGCCAGCGGACCGGGACAGGGGCCCTACGAGCAGTACTTC	CASGPGQGPYEQYF
-	TRBV11-2	TRBJ2-6	-	TGTGCCAGCAGCCCAATCGCAGGGTGGAACTCTGGGGCCAACGTCCTGACTTTC	CASSPIAGWNSGANVLTF
-	TRBV6-1	TRBJ2-6	-	TGTGCCAGCAGTGAAATTTGGGCCGTCCCTGGGGCCAACGGCCTGACTTTC	CASSEIWAVPGANGLTF
-	TRBV4-2	TRBJ2-6	TRBD1	TGTGCCAGCAGCCAGGACAGGCCTGGGGCCAACGTCCTGACTTTC	CASSQDRPGANVLTF
-	TRBV5-1	TRBJ2-7	-	TGCGCCAGCAGCTGGGGGGCCCGAACCCGGGCTAGAGGGGGGGCCTACGAGCAGTACTTC	CASSWGARTRARGGAYEQYF
-	TRBV19	TRBJ1-1	-	TGTGCCAGTAGTATAATCATGAACACTGAAGCTTTCTTT	CASSIIMNTEAFF
few	TRBV7-6	TRBJ2-1	-	TGTGCCAGCAGCTTAGGGGCGGGTTTTAAGTTCTTC	CASSLGAGFKFF
-	TRBV18	TRBJ1-2	TRBD1	TGTGCCAGCTCACCGGACAGGGCCCATGGCCACACCTTC	CASSPDRAHGHTF
few	TRBV20-1	TRBJ1-2	-	TGCAGTGCTAACGCGGGCTATGGCTACACCTTC	CSANAGYGYTF
-	TRBV5-4	TRBJ2-2	TRBD1	TGTGCCAGCAGCCTCGACAGGGGGGTCGCCGGGGAGCTGTTTTTT	CASSLDRGVAGELFF
-	TRBV6-5	TRBJ1-4	-	TGTGCCAGCAGAGAGGATGAAAAACTGTTTTTT	CASREDEKLFF
-	TRBV30	TRBJ2-1	TRBD2	TGTGCCTGGAGTTCCCCGAGGACTAGCGGGAAGAATGAGCAGTTCTTC	CAWSSPRTSGKNEQFF
-	TRBV2	TRBJ2-5	-	TGTGCCAGCAGTGTAAACAGGGAAGAGACCCAGTACTTC	CASSVNREETQYF